This TCR beta chain stems from a study of T cells expressing NK-cell markers. The study's findings and limits: It remained uncertain whether the expanded NKG2C+ T cell clones were specific for HCMV antigens.

Germline V gene lookup returns CDR1 LGHNA and CDR2 YNFKEQ. The CDR3 loop spans 16 amino acids. After re-calling the 5' RACE reads, TCRdb lists one entry per CDR3 protein, DNA absent. Here the sample table reports roughly 420,000 distinct CDR3 sequences. Note on this clonotype: No antigen is known for it.

The receptor was isolated from a woman between 18 and 69 years old in good health. The source material was blood T cells: a sorted CD56 or NKG2C T cell subset, CD4+ or CD8+ T cells, or bulk PBMC T cells (not recorded which). J is TRBJ2-3 and V is TRBV4-2. The CDR3 protein is CASSQDLTTGTDTQYF.